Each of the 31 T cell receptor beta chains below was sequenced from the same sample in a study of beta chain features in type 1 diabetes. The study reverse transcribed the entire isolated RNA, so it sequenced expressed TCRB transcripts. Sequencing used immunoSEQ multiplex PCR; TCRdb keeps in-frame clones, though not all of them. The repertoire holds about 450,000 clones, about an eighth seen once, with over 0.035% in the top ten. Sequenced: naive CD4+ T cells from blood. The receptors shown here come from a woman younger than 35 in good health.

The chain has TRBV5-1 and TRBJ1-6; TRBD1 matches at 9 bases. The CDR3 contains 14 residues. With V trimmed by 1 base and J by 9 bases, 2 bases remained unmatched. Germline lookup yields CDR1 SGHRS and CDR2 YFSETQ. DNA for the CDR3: TGCGCCAGCAGCTTGACAGGGGGCCCTTCACCCCTCCACTTT. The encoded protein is CASSLTGGPSPLHF.

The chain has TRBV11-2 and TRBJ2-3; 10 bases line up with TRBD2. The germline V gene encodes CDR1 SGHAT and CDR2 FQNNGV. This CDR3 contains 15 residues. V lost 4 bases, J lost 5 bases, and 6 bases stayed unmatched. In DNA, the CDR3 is TGTGCCAGCAGCTGGGCTAGCGGGAGAGGAGATACGCAGTATTTT. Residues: CASSWASGRGDTQYF.

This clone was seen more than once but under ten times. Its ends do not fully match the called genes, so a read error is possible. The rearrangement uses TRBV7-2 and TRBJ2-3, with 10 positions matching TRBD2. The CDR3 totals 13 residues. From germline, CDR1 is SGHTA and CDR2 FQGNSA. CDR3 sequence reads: CASSSPGSGRSHF. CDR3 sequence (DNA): TGTGCCAGCAGCTCCCCGGGTAGCGGGAGGTCCCATTTT.

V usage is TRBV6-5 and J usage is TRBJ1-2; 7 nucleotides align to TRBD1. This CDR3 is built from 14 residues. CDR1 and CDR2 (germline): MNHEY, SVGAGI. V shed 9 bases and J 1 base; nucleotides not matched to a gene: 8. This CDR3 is CASSNTGDNYGYTF. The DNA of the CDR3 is TGTGCCAGTTCGAACACAGGGGATAACTATGGCTACACCTTC.

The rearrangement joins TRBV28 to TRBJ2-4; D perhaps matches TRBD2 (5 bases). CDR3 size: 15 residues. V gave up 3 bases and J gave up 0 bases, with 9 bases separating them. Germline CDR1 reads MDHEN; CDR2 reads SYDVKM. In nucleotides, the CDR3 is TGTGCCAGCAGTTTTGCCGGACTAGCCAAAAACATTCAGTACTTC. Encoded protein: CASSFAGLAKNIQYF.

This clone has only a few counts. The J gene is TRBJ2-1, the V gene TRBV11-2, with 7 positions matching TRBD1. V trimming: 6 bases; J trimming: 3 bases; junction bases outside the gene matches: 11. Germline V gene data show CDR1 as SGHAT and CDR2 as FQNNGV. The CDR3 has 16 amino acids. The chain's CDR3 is CASRRTGAKIYNEQFF. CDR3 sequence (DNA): TGTGCCAGCAGACGGACAGGAGCTAAGATCTACAATGAGCAGTTCTTC.

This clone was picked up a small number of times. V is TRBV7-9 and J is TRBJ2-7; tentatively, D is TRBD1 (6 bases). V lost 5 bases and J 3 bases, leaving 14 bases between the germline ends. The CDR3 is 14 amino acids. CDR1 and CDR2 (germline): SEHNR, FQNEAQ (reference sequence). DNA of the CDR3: TGTGCCAGCAGCCTCCAAGGGGGAAACTACGAGCAGTACTTC. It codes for CASSLQGGNYEQYF.

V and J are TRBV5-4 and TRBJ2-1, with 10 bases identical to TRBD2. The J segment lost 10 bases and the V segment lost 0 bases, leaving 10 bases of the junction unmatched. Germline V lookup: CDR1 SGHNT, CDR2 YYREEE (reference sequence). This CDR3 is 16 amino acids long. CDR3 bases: TGTGCCAGCAGCTTGGATCCAGCGGGAGGGAGAGGGGAGCAGTTCTTC. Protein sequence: CASSLDPAGGRGEQFF.

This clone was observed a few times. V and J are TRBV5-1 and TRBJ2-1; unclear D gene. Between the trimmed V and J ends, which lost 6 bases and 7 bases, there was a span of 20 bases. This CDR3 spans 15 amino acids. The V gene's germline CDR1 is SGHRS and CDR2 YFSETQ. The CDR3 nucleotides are TGCGCCAGCACATCGCAAGCGTCGGTTGAGAATGAGCAGTTCTTC. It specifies CASTSQASVENEQFF.

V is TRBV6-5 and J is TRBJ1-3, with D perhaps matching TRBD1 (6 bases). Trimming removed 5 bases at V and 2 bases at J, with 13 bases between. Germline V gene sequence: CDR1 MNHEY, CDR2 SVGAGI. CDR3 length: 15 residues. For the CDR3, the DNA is TGTGCCAGCAGTCCCCCGGGGGGGCCTGGAAACACCATATATTTT. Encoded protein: CASSPPGGPGNTIYF.

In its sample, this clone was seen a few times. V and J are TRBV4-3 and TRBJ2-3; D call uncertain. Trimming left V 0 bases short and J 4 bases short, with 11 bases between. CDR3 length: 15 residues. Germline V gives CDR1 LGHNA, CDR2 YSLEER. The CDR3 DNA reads TGCGCCAGCAGCCAAGATGTTAGCACCGCAGATACGCAGTATTTT. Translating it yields CASSQDVSTADTQYF.

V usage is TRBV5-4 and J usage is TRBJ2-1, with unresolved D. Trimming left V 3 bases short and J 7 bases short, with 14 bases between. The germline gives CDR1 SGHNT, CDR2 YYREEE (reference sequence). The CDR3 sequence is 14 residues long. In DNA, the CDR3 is TGTGCCAGCAGCTCCTCGTGGAATCAGAATGAGCAGTTCTTC. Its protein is CASSSSWNQNEQFF.

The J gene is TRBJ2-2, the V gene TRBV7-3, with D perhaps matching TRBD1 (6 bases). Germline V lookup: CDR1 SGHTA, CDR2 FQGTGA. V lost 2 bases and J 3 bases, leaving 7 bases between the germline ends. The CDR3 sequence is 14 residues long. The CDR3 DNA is TGTGCCAGCAGCTTAGGACAGCACACCGGGGAGCTGTTTTTT. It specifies CASSLGQHTGELFF.

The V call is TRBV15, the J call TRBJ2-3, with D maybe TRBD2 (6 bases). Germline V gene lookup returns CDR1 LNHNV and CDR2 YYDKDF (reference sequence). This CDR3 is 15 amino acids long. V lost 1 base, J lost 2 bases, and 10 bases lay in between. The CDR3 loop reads CATSRGGGFTDTQYF. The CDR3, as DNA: TGTGCCACCAGCAGAGGAGGAGGGTTCACAGATACGCAGTATTTT.

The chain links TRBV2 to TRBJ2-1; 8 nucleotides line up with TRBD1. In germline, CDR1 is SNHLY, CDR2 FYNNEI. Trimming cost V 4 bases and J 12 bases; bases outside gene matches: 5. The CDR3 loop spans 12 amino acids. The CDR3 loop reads CASSARQGRQFF. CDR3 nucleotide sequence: TGTGCCAGCAGTGCACGACAGGGGCGGCAGTTCTTC.

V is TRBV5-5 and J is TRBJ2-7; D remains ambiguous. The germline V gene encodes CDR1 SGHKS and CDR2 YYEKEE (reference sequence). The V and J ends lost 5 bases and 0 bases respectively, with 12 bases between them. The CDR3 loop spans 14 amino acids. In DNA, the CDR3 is TGTGCCAGCAGTCATACGACTCTCTCCTACGAGCAGTACGTC. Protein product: CASSHTTLSYEQYV.

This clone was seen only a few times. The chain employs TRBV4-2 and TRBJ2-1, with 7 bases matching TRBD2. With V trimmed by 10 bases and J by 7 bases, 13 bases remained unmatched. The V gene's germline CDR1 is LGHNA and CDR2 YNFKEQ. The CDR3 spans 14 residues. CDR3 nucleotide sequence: TGTGCCACCACTAGCGCTTCTATAAAGAATGAGCAGTTCTTC. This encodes CATTSASIKNEQFF.

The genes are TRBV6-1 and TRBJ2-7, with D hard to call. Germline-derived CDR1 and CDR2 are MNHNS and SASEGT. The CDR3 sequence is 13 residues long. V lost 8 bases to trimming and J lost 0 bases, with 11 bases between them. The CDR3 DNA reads TGTGCCAGCGGTTGGGCATCCTCCTACGAGCAGTACGTC. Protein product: CASGWASSYEQYV.

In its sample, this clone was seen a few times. The CDR3 here is CSVRQINEKLFF. CDR3 DNA: TGCAGCGTGCGACAGATCAATGAAAAACTGTTTTTT. The chain couples TRBV29-1 to TRBJ1-4; tentatively, D is TRBD1 (5 bases). The CDR3 sequence is 12 residues long. Germline V gives CDR1 SQVTM, CDR2 ANQGSEA. V lost 6 bases, J lost 5 bases, and 10 bases lay in between.

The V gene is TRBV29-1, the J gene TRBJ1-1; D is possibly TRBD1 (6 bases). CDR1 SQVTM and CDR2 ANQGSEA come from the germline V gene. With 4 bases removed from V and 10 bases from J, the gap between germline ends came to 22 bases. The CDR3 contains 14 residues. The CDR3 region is CSVVPQRGGLAAFF. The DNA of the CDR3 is TGCAGCGTTGTACCCCAACGAGGGGGTTTGGCAGCTTTCTTT.

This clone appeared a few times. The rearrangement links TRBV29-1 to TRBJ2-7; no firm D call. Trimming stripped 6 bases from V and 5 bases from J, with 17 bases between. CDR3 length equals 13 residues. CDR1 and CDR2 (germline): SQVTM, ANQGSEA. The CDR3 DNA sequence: TGCAGCGTCCTGACACCCCACGCCCACGAGCAGTACTTC. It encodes CSVLTPHAHEQYF.

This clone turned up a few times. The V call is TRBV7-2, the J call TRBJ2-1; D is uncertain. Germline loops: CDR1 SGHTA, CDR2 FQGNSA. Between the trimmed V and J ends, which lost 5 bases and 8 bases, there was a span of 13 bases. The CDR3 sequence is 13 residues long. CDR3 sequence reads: CASSQPTLYEQFF. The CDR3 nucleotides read TGTGCCAGCAGCCAACCTACTCTTTATGAGCAGTTCTTC.

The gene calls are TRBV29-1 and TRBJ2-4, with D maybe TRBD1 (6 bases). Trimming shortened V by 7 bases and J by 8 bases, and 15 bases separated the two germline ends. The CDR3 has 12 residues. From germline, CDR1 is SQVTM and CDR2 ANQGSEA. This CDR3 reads CSAQGPSDIQYF. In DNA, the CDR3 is TGCAGCGCTCAGGGGCCTTCGGACATTCAGTACTTC.

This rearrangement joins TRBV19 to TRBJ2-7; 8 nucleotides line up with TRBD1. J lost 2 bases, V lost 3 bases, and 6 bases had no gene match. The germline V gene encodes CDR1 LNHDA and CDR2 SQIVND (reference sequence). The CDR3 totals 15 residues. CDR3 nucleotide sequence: TGTGCCAGTAGTATGGTTTCGGACAGGGCCTACGAGCAGTACTTC. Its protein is CASSMVSDRAYEQYF.

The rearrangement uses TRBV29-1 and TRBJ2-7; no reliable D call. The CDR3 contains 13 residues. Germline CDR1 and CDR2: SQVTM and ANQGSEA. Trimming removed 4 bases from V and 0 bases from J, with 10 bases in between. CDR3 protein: CSVGGLSSYEQYF. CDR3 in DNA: TGCAGCGTTGGTGGCTTAAGCTCCTACGAGCAGTACTTC.

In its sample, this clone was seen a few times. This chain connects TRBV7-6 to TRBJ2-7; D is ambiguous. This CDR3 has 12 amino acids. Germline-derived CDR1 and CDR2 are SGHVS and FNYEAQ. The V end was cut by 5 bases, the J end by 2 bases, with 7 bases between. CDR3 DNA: TGTGCCAGCAGCCCCCACACCTACGAGCAGTACTTC. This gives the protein CASSPHTYEQYF.

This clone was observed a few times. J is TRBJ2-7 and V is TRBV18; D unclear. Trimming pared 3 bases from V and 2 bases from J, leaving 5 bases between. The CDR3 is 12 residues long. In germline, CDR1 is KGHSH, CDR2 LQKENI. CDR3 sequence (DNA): TGTGCCAGCTCACCCACAGCCTACGAGCAGTACGTC. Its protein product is CASSPTAYEQYV.

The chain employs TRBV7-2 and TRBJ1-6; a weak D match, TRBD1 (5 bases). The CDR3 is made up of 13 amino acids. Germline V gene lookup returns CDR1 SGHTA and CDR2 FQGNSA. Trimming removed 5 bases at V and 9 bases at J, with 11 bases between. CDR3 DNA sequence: TGTGCCAGCAGCCTACAGGTCCCTTCACCCCTCCACTTT. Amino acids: CASSLQVPSPLHF.

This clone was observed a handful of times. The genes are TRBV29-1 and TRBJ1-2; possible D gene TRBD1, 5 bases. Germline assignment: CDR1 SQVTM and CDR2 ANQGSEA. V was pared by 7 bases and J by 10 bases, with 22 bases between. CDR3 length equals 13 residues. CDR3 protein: CSGARGLYENYTF. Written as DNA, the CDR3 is TGCAGCGGGGCTAGGGGACTTTATGAGAACTACACCTTC.

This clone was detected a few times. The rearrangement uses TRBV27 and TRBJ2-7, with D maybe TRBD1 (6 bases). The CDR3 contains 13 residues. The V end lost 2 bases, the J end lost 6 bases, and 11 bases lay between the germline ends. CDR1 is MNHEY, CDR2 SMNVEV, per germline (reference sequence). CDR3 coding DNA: TGTGCCAGCAGTTTACTACAGGGTTCCGAGCAGTACTTC. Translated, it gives CASSLLQGSEQYF.

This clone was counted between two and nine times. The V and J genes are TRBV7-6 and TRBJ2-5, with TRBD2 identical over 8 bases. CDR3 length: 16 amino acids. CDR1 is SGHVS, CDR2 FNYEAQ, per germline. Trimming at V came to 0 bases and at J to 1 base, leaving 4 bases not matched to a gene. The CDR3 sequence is CASSLALAGFQETQYF. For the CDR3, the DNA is TGTGCCAGCAGCTTAGCTTTAGCGGGATTCCAAGAGACCCAGTACTTC.